The T cell receptor beta chain described here comes from a study of beta chain features in type 1 diabetes. Overall study findings and caveats: Whether TCRB rearrangement is influenced by HLA type was left unresolved in this analysis. Patients' naive, central memory and regulatory TCRB repertoires appeared more alike than those of healthy donors.

There are 14 residues in the CDR3. V lost 7 bases and J lost 3; bases outside the gene matches: 6. Germline CDR1 and CDR2: SQVTM and ANQGSEA. This clone has only a few counts. The antigen is undetermined. Of the isolated RNA, all was reverse transcribed, and so the sequenced material was expressed TCRB transcripts. Repertoires were generated with immunoSEQ multiplex PCR, while TCRdb's copy carries only in-frame clones and drops some. Counted here are under 550,000 clones, about an eighth occurring once; the ten biggest clones make up about 0.045%. Cell sorting via CD45RO/CCR7/CD25/CD127/CD95/CD27 was performed to obtain CD4+ naive, central memory, regulatory and stem cell-like memory cells.

The V call is TRBV29-1, the J call TRBJ2-1; 10 bases are a match to TRBD2. The TCR originated in a woman under 30 in good health. Sequencing input: naive CD4+ T cells from blood. CDR3 protein: CSAGLADLYNEQFF. The CDR3 DNA sequence: TGCAGCGCCGGACTAGCGGATCTCTACAATGAGCAGTTCTTC.